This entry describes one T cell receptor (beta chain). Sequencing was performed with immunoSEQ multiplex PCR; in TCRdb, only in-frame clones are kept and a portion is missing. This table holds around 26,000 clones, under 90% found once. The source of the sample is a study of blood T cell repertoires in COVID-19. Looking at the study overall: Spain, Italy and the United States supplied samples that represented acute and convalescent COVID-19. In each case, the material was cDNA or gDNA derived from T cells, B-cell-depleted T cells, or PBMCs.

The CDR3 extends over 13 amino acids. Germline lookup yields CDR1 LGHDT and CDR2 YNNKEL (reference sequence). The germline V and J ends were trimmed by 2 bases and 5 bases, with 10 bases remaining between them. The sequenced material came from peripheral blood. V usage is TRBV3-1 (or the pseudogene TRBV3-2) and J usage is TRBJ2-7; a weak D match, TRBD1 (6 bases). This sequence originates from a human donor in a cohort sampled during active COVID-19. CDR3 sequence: CASSQQGLDEQYF. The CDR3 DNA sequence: TGTGCCAGCAGCCAACAGGGGCTGGACGAGCAGTACTTC.